Shown below are 29 T cell receptor beta chains from a single sample sequenced in a study of post-analysis software for immune sequencing data (dated by TCRdb to 2015 to 2017). Library preparation used PCR. Sequenced using an Illumina HiSeq 2500. To reduce PCR and sequencing biases, unique molecular identifiers were built into the TCR beta cDNA libraries. TCRdb took the public reads, trimmed them with fastp at Q25, ran MiXCR for clone calling and kept in-frame beta chains. Every distinct CDR3 protein forms one entry, paired with its most common genes and DNA. Here the sample has 600,000 to 700,000 distinct CDR3 sequences; approximately 60% occur a single time. The ten largest account for about 10% of the sample. Study-wide conclusions, independent of this receptor: A few TRBV segments, including TRBV5-6, TRBV5-1 and TRBV20-1, were significantly more frequent in patients than controls.

These receptors' antigens are unknown. Sequencing was performed on blood. The source of these receptors is a girl aged 2 to 10 with multiple sclerosis.

This chain links TRBV3-1 with TRBJ2-1; 8 bases are a match to TRBD2. The CDR3 loop spans 15 amino acids. Trimming at V came to 2 bases and at J to 6 bases, leaving 6 bases not matched to a gene. Germline assignment: CDR1 LGHDT and CDR2 YNNKEL (reference sequence). DNA of the CDR3: TGTGCCAGCAGCCAACCGGGACTAGGTCTCAATGAGCAGTTCTTC. It specifies CASSQPGLGLNEQFF.

The genes are TRBV20-1 and TRBJ1-1; 7 bases agree with TRBD1. Germline trimming cut 3 bases from V and 5 bases from J; bases unmatched to any gene: 3. CDR3 size: 12 residues. Germline lookup yields CDR1 DFQATT and CDR2 SNEGSKA (reference sequence). CDR3 coding DNA: TGCAGTGCTAGGACAGGGTATACTGAAGCTTTCTTT. Translation gives CSARTGYTEAFF.

This sequence joins TRBV29-1 and TRBJ2-5, with TRBD2 as a possible D gene (5 bases). Deletions cut 6 bases from V and 1 base from J, with 9 bases between. Germline CDR1 reads SQVTM; CDR2 reads ANQGSEA. The CDR3 extends over 12 amino acids. CDR3 sequence (DNA): TGCAGCGTAACCCGGGGCCAAGAGACCCAGTACTTC. Encoded protein: CSVTRGQETQYF.

This clonotype has a single count. This rearrangement joins TRBV27 to TRBJ1-2, with D maybe TRBD1 (5 bases). Germline V gives CDR1 MNHEY, CDR2 SMNVEV (reference sequence). V lost 0 bases and J 1 base, leaving 18 bases between the germline ends. CDR3 length equals 18 residues. CDR3 coding DNA: TGTGCCAGCAGTTTATCCTCCGGGACCCTAGGGGATAACTATGGCTACACCTTC. It codes for CASSLSSGTLGDNYGYTF.

V gene TRBV11-2 combines with J gene TRBJ1-2; D uncertain. The CDR3 spans 14 residues. With 1 base removed from V and 4 bases from J, the gap between germline ends came to 10 bases. In germline, CDR1 is SGHAT, CDR2 FQNNGV. The CDR3 sequence: CASSLVRHFYGYTF. The DNA of the CDR3 is TGTGCCAGCAGCTTAGTCAGGCACTTCTATGGCTACACCTTC.

This clonotype showed up just a few times. The chain recombines TRBV5-6 with TRBJ2-3; D is perhaps TRBD2 (6 bases). From germline, CDR1 is SGHDT and CDR2 YYEEEE. There are 15 residues in the CDR3. V gave up 1 base and J gave up 9 bases, with 18 bases separating them. CDR3 DNA sequence: TGTGCCAGCAGCTTGATGAGGTCTCGGGAGAGGACGCAGTATTTT. Its protein product is CASSLMRSRERTQYF.

The chain combines TRBV21-1 with TRBJ2-3; TRBD1, the D gene given by the table, was not confirmed from the DNA. TRBV21-1 counts as a pseudogene. This CDR3 is built from 14 residues. CDR3 residues: CATAAGGHKDTQYF. CDR3 nucleotides: TGTGCCACCGCAGCAGGAGGACATAAAGATACGCAGTATTTT.

This clonotype has just one count. V gene TRBV20-1 combines with J gene TRBJ2-1; 8 bases align to TRBD2. The V and J ends lost 5 bases and 0 bases, in that order; junction bases with no gene match: 9. In germline, CDR1 is DFQATT, CDR2 SNEGSKA (reference sequence). The CDR3 extends over 16 amino acids. The CDR3 here is CSAGTSGLGSYNEQFF. The CDR3 region has the DNA TGCAGTGCTGGAACTAGCGGCCTTGGCTCCTACAATGAGCAGTTCTTC.

The CDR3 sequence: CASSLWGLAGGGYNEQFF. DNA of the CDR3: TGTGCCAGCAGTTTATGGGGACTAGCGGGAGGCGGTTACAATGAGCAGTTCTTC. This chain connects TRBV27 to TRBJ2-1, with 15 bases aligning to TRBD2. With V trimmed by 1 base and J by 4 bases, 5 bases remained unmatched. Germline V gives CDR1 MNHEY, CDR2 SMNVEV (reference sequence). This CDR3 is built from 18 residues.

This clonotype came up once. This chain joins TRBV5-5 and TRBJ1-2; 10 bases are a match to TRBD1. The V segment lost 6 bases and the J segment 0 bases; nucleotides outside the gene matches: 8. The CDR3 extends over 16 amino acids. CDR1 is SGHKS, CDR2 YYEKEE, per germline (reference sequence). The DNA of the CDR3 is TGTGCCAGCACACGGACAGGGGGTGCCACTAACTATGGCTACACCTTC. This codes for CASTRTGGATNYGYTF.

The genes are TRBV4-3 and TRBJ2-3, with 10 positions matching TRBD2. CDR1 and CDR2 from the germline V gene are LGHNA and YSLEER. The ends lost 0 bases at V and 1 base at J; junction bases unmatched: 7. The CDR3 runs 18 residues. Here the CDR3 reads CASSQDPSGGSRTDTQYF. The CDR3 DNA is TGCGCCAGCAGCCAAGATCCTAGCGGGGGTTCCCGCACAGATACGCAGTATTTT.

The V call is TRBV5-6, the J call TRBJ2-7; D unresolved. The CDR3 consists of 17 residues. Deletions cut 1 base from V and 2 bases from J, with 19 bases between. The germline V gene has CDR1 SGHDT and CDR2 YYEEEE. In DNA, the CDR3 is TGTGCCAGCAGCTTGACCCCCTGGCCCCACGGCCCCTACGAGCAGTACTTC. Its protein product is CASSLTPWPHGPYEQYF.

This chain connects TRBV11-2 to TRBJ1-6; TRBD1 matches 7 bases. This CDR3 has 21 residues. From germline, CDR1 is SGHAT and CDR2 FQNNGV. The trim removed 5 bases at V and 5 bases at J, leaving 24 bases unmatched. The CDR3 region has the DNA TGTGCCAGCAGCCGAATAATCTCTCTCCCCAGGGGGGGGGTGCATAATTCACCCCTCCACTTT. Translation: CASSRIISLPRGGVHNSPLHF.

Only a few counts were recorded for this clonotype. The V call is TRBV7-2, the J call TRBJ2-5; 7 bases match TRBD1. V shed 6 bases and J 2 bases; nucleotides not matched to a gene: 6. The CDR3 is 14 residues long. Per the germline V gene, CDR1 is SGHTA and CDR2 is FQGNSA. The CDR3 DNA reads TGTGCCAGCAGACCAGGGACAGTTCAAGAGACCCAGTACTTC. It yields the protein CASRPGTVQETQYF.

The V and J genes are TRBV5-1 and TRBJ2-1; weak D call: TRBD2 (5 bases). CDR1 and CDR2 from the germline V gene are SGHRS and YFSETQ. The V end lost 3 bases, the J end lost 10 bases, and 14 bases lay between the germline ends. The CDR3 runs to 13 residues. CDR3 protein: CASSSSRNSEQFF. CDR3 DNA: TGCGCCAGCAGCTCTAGCAGGAATTCCGAGCAGTTCTTC.

This chain links TRBV29-1 with TRBJ2-3, with 11 bases lining up with TRBD2. The CDR3 contains 18 residues. CDR1 is SQVTM and CDR2 is ANQGSEA in the germline V gene. The V and J ends lost 5 bases and 6 bases, in that order; junction bases with no gene match: 19. The DNA of the CDR3 is TGCAGCGTTACTGGACTAGCGGGTTTTTCGCCGTATACTGATACGCAGTATTTT. The encoded protein is CSVTGLAGFSPYTDTQYF.

This clonotype was observed a single time. The chain employs TRBV5-1 and TRBJ2-1; 9 bases line up with TRBD1. TRBJ2-7 matches the DNA end more closely, so the J call is doubtful. The CDR3 runs to 17 residues. Germline V gives CDR1 SGHRS, CDR2 YFSETQ. The CDR3 is CASSFSGTGSSYNEQYF. The CDR3 DNA is TGCGCCAGCAGCTTTAGTGGGACAGGGAGCTCCTACAATGAGCAGTACTTC.

V gene TRBV7-2 combines with J gene TRBJ2-7; TRBD2 aligns across 10 bases. The length of the CDR3 is 15 residues. Germline assignment: CDR1 SGHTA and CDR2 FQGNSA. V was clipped by 1 base and J by 6 bases; unmatched bases: 6. CDR3 region: CASSLVAGGHPEQYF. In DNA, the CDR3 is TGTGCCAGCAGCTTAGTAGCGGGGGGACATCCCGAGCAGTACTTC.

The chain links TRBV7-8 to TRBJ2-1, with 9 bases fitting TRBD1. Germline CDR1 SGHVS, CDR2 FQNEAQ. The length of the CDR3 is 16 residues. V lost 4 bases and J lost 8; bases outside the gene matches: 12. The CDR3: CASSSESGTGSDEQFF. Here the CDR3 DNA reads TGTGCCAGCAGCTCCGAATCCGGGACAGGGTCGGATGAGCAGTTCTTC.

This sequence joins TRBV5-8 and TRBJ2-1; D possibly corresponds to TRBD1 (6 bases). V lost 4 bases, J lost 8 bases, and 19 bases lay in between. The CDR3 runs 15 residues. Germline CDR1 SGHTS, CDR2 YDEGEE. For the CDR3, the DNA is TGTGCCAGCAGCCAGAGCACAGGGTTAGACGATGAGCAGTTCTTC. It is translated as CASSQSTGLDDEQFF.

This clonotype has just a few counts. The rearrangement joins TRBV7-2 to TRBJ2-4; TRBD2 might be the D (5 bases). Germline CDR1 SGHTA, CDR2 FQGNSA. CDR3 size: 15 residues. The V end lost 5 bases, the J end lost 4 bases, and 15 bases lay between the germline ends. In nucleotides, the CDR3 is TGTGCCAGCAGCCAAGGACTGGAGGAGAAAAACATTCAGTACTTC. Protein product: CASSQGLEEKNIQYF.

This chain connects TRBV4-3 to TRBJ1-2, with D unclear. The CDR3 spans 17 residues. V was pared by 0 bases and J by 7 bases, with 21 bases between. Germline lookup yields CDR1 LGHNA and CDR2 YSLEER. The CDR3 loop is CASSQEEWQELSGGYTF. The CDR3, as DNA: TGCGCCAGCAGCCAAGAAGAATGGCAGGAATTAAGTGGTGGCTACACCTTC.

The chain recombines TRBV27 with TRBJ2-5; D ambiguous. V lost 6 bases and J 3 bases, leaving 20 bases between the germline ends. This CDR3 is built from 16 residues. Germline loops: CDR1 MNHEY, CDR2 SMNVEV (reference sequence). CDR3 bases: TGTGCCAGCAGCCCGATGACGGTAGGCATGAAAGAGACCCAGTACTTC. Protein product: CASSPMTVGMKETQYF.

V usage is TRBV13 and J usage is TRBJ2-1; TRBD1 is a possible D gene (5 bases). V was shortened by 5 bases and J by 9 bases, with 11 bases between the two germline ends. Germline V CDR1 and CDR2: PRHDT, FYEKMQ (reference sequence). This CDR3 spans 12 amino acids. This chain's CDR3 is CASSTDSSEQFF. CDR3 DNA sequence: TGTGCCAGCAGCACCGACAGTAGTGAGCAGTTCTTC.

The chain has TRBV2 and TRBJ2-6, with a tentative D call TRBD2 (5 bases). Germline V gives CDR1 SNHLY, CDR2 FYNNEI. V gave up 6 bases and J gave up 2 bases, with 14 bases separating them. This CDR3 is built from 16 residues. This CDR3 is CASRGDGTPGANVLTF. DNA for the CDR3: TGTGCCAGCAGGGGAGACGGCACCCCTGGGGCCAACGTCCTGACTTTC. Complete variable domain (other parts from reference TRBV2 and TRBJ2-6): EPEVTQTPSHQVTQMGQEVILRCVPISNHLYFYWYRQILGQKVEFLVSFYNNEISEKSEIFDDQFSVERPDGSNFTLKIRSTKLEDSAMYFCASRGDGTPGANVLTFGAGSRLTVL.

The chain recombines TRBV6-5 with TRBJ2-1; 7 bases align to TRBD1. With V trimmed by 2 bases and J by 4 bases, 8 bases remained unmatched. The CDR3 extends over 16 amino acids. Germline lookup yields CDR1 MNHEY and CDR2 SVGAGI. In DNA, the CDR3 is TGTGCCAGCAGTTACAAGCCGGGACAGACGTACAATGAGCAGTTCTTC. This sequence encodes CASSYKPGQTYNEQFF.

This sequence joins TRBV12-5 and TRBJ2-7; TRBD1 matches 7 bases. The germline gives CDR1 LGHNT, CDR2 FRNRAP. With V trimmed by 0 bases and J by 7 bases, 12 bases remained unmatched. The CDR3 is made up of 16 amino acids. The CDR3: CASGLVLGTGVWEQYF. Here the CDR3 DNA reads TGTGCTAGTGGTTTGGTACTTGGAACAGGGGTTTGGGAGCAGTACTTC.

This clonotype was found a few times. V and J are TRBV10-3 and TRBJ2-5; a possible D gene is TRBD2 (5 bases). V lost 3 bases, J lost 11 bases, and 10 bases lay in between. The germline gives CDR1 ENHRY, CDR2 SYGVKD. CDR3 length: 11 residues. CDR3 coding DNA: TGTGCCATCAGTGACCTAGCCCAGCAGTACTTC. Its translation: CAISDLAQQYF.

Comment on this clonotype: An end of the junction does not agree with germline; a read error may underlie this. The rearrangement joins TRBV5-1 to TRBJ2-1; maybe TRBD1 (6 bases). From germline, CDR1 is SGHRS and CDR2 YFSETQ. CDR3 length: 15 amino acids. The chain's CDR3 is CAGSSGVSSYNEQFF. The CDR3 region has the DNA TGCGCCGGCAGCTCAGGGGTTAGTTCCTACAATGAGCAGTTCTTC.